Shown below are 28 T cell receptor beta chains from a single sample sequenced in a study of T cell repertoires in ileal Crohn's disease. The time point denotes: proximal margin of the surgical specimen (macroscopically non-inflamed). Only in-frame clones appear in the TCRdb table, and some are missing; sequencing was by immunoSEQ multiplex PCR. The sample carries approximately 6,700 clones, 60% to 80% recorded once. Input material: ileal tissue. All receptors come from an adult with Crohn's disease.

The V call is TRBV7-2, the J call TRBJ1-4; the D gene is possibly TRBD1 (6 bases). V dropped 4 bases and J dropped 7 bases, with 16 bases sitting between them. The CDR3 has 15 amino acids. The germline V gene encodes CDR1 SGHTA and CDR2 FQGNSA. The CDR3 region has the DNA TGTGCCAGCAGCTCCGGTCTCGGGGGGCGTGAAAAACTGTTTTTT. Protein: CASSSGLGGREKLFF.

J is TRBJ1-4 and V is TRBV28, with a weak D call TRBD1 (5 bases). Trimming shortened V by 7 bases and J by 7 bases, and 10 bases separated the two germline ends. This CDR3 has 12 residues. Looked up from germline, CDR1 is MDHEN and CDR2 is SYDVKM. The CDR3, as DNA: TGTGCCAGCAACATGGGGCCTGAAAAACTGTTTTTT. It encodes CASNMGPEKLFF.

This clone was picked up one time. The CDR3 loop is CASSILRGVNTEAFF. The CDR3 bases are TGTGCCAGTAGTATTTTGCGGGGAGTGAACACTGAAGCTTTCTTT. The V call is TRBV19, the J call TRBJ1-1, with D unclear. Trimming stripped 3 bases from V and 0 bases from J, with 11 bases between. Germline assignment: CDR1 LNHDA and CDR2 SQIVND (reference sequence). The CDR3 totals 15 residues.

The chain combines TRBV27 with TRBJ2-7; TRBD1 is a possible D gene (5 bases). Per germline, CDR1 MNHEY and CDR2 SMNVEV (reference sequence). V lost 3 bases and J lost 7, with 13 bases in between. The CDR3 runs to 13 residues. CDR3 in DNA: TGTGCCAGCAGTTTCCAGGGTTTGGGGGAGCAGTACTTC. It translates to CASSFQGLGEQYF.

This clone has only one observation. The chain links TRBV5-1 to TRBJ2-1; 10 bases line up with TRBD1. V was clipped by 0 bases and J by 15 bases; unmatched bases: 12. Germline V CDR1 and CDR2: SGHRS, YFSETQ. CDR3 length: 15 residues. For the CDR3, the DNA is TGCGCCAGCAGCTTGGGGACAGGGGGAATCTACAGTCTGTTCTTC. Translating it yields CASSLGTGGIYSLFF.

V is TRBV20-1 and J is TRBJ2-7; D not certain. The CDR3 covers 11 residues. Trimming removed 3 bases at V and 3 bases at J, with 6 bases between. From germline, CDR1 is DFQATT and CDR2 SNEGSKA (reference sequence). The CDR3 loop is CSARGFYEQYF. The CDR3 bases are TGCAGTGCTAGGGGTTTCTACGAGCAGTACTTC.

The rearrangement uses TRBV7-2 and TRBJ2-2, with D possibly matching TRBD2 (6 bases). The CDR3 loop spans 14 amino acids. V gave up 6 bases and J gave up 7 bases, with 15 bases separating them. Germline loops: CDR1 SGHTA, CDR2 FQGNSA. The CDR3 reads CASRPALAGGELFF. The CDR3 nucleotides read TGTGCCAGCAGACCGGCACTAGCCGGCGGGGAGCTGTTTTTT.

V gene TRBV10-3 combines with J gene TRBJ2-1, with D possibly TRBD2 on 5 matching bases. The germline CDR1 and CDR2 sequences are ENHRY and SYGVKD. The CDR3 has 15 residues. V lost 6 bases to trimming and J lost 3 bases, with 15 bases between them. CDR3 in amino acids: CAIRSGNPYYNEQFF. The DNA of the CDR3 is TGTGCCATCAGGTCCGGGAATCCCTACTACAATGAGCAGTTCTTC.

This clone occurred once. The chain uses TRBV30 and TRBJ2-2; possible D gene TRBD1, 6 bases. CDR1 and CDR2 (germline): GTSNPN, SVGIG (reference sequence). The CDR3 totals 12 residues. Trimming took 5 bases from V and 4 from J, leaving 8 bases between them. CDR3 loop: CAWEDSTGELFF. In DNA, the CDR3 is TGTGCCTGGGAGGACAGCACCGGGGAGCTGTTTTTT.

This rearrangement joins TRBV19 to TRBJ2-6; no clear D. CDR1 is LNHDA and CDR2 is SQIVND in the germline V gene (reference sequence). Trimming took off 7 bases at V and 1 base at J, with 8 bases between the two ends. The CDR3 totals 14 residues. CDR3 amino acids: CASKVQSGANVLTF. The CDR3 coding sequence is TGTGCCAGTAAGGTGCAGTCTGGGGCCAACGTCCTGACTTTC. Complete variable domain (other parts from reference TRBV19 and TRBJ2-6): DGGITQSPKYLFRKEGQNVTLSCEQNLNHDAMYWYRQDPGQGLRLIYYSQIVNDFQKGDIAEGYSVSREKKESFPLTVTSAQKNPTAFYLCASKVQSGANVLTFGAGSRLTVL.

This rearrangement joins TRBV5-1 to TRBJ2-3; 7 bases are a match to TRBD2. The CDR3 runs 17 residues. Germline loops: CDR1 SGHRS, CDR2 YFSETQ. V shed 4 bases and J 2 bases; nucleotides not matched to a gene: 13. This CDR3 reads CASSLFFGGGTTDTQYF. Here the CDR3 DNA reads TGCGCCAGCAGCCTCTTCTTCGGGGGAGGGACCACAGATACGCAGTATTTT.

The chain recombines TRBV6-1 with TRBJ2-7; maybe TRBD1 (5 bases). This CDR3 has 12 residues. Trimming pared 6 bases from V and 3 bases from J, leaving 9 bases between. Looked up from germline, CDR1 is MNHNS and CDR2 is SASEGT. CDR3 DNA sequence: TGTGCCAGCAGCCCCAGGGACTACGAGCAGTACTTC. The encoded protein is CASSPRDYEQYF.

This clone has only a few counts. The V and J genes are TRBV7-2 and TRBJ1-5, with D perhaps TRBD1 (5 bases). V was clipped by 3 bases and J by 0 bases, with 12 bases between them. There are 16 residues in the CDR3. Germline CDR1 SGHTA, CDR2 FQGNSA. CDR3 coding DNA: TGTGCCAGCAGCTTTGGGGGAGGGTATAGCAATCAGCCCCAGCATTTT. Protein product: CASSFGGGYSNQPQHF.

The chain recombines TRBV5-1 with TRBJ2-3; 11 bases line up with TRBD2. Germline V gene data show CDR1 as SGHRS and CDR2 as YFSETQ. V lost 4 bases, J lost 2 bases, and 9 bases stayed unmatched. The CDR3 contains 17 residues. The CDR3 here is CASSPPLAGGTTDTQYF. The CDR3 DNA reads TGCGCCAGCAGCCCGCCCCTAGCGGGGGGTACCACAGATACGCAGTATTTT.

This chain uses TRBV11-3 with TRBJ2-1; D not resolved. Trimming pared 5 bases from V and 8 bases from J, leaving 19 bases between. Germline-derived CDR1 and CDR2 are SGHNT and YENEEA. This CDR3 comprises 15 residues. CDR3: CASSPPGRNIDEQFF. The CDR3 nucleotides read TGTGCCAGCAGCCCCCCAGGACGGAATATTGATGAGCAGTTCTTC.

This chain links TRBV7-2 with TRBJ2-3; D ambiguous. V lost 2 bases and J lost 1, with 7 bases in between. This CDR3 has 14 residues. Germline CDR1 SGHTA, CDR2 FQGNSA. The CDR3 region is CASSLSRGTDTQYF. CDR3 DNA: TGTGCCAGCAGCTTAAGTAGGGGCACAGATACGCAGTATTTT. The full variable domain, rest sourced from reference TRBV7-2 and TRBJ2-3, is GAGVSQSPSNKVTEKGKDVELRCDPISGHTALYWYRQSLGQGLEFLIYFQGNSAPDKSGLPSDRFSAERTGGSVSTLTIQRTQQEDSAVYLCASSLSRGTDTQYFGPGTRLTVL.

The chain employs TRBV28 and TRBJ1-1; no clear D gene. The CDR3 is 13 amino acids. Per germline, CDR1 MDHEN and CDR2 SYDVKM. The germline V and J ends were trimmed by 5 bases and 8 bases, with 15 bases remaining between them. The CDR3 nucleotides are TGTGCCAGCAGTATACAAAGGTCACCCGAAGCTTTCTTT. Protein: CASSIQRSPEAFF.

The sample holds one count of this clone. This chain links TRBV29-1 with TRBJ2-1; tentative D call: TRBD2 (5 bases). CDR3 length: 13 residues. V gave up 3 bases and J gave up 0 bases, with 6 bases separating them. The germline CDR1 and CDR2 sequences are SQVTM and ANQGSEA. This chain's CDR3 is CSVDTSSYNEQFF. In DNA, the CDR3 is TGCAGCGTTGACACTAGCTCCTACAATGAGCAGTTCTTC.

This rearrangement joins TRBV6-5 to TRBJ2-7, with 8 bases aligning to TRBD1. J was trimmed by 0 bases and V by 7 bases; bases with no gene match: 5. This CDR3 is 14 amino acids long. CDR1 and CDR2 from the germline V gene are MNHEY and SVGAGI. The CDR3 coding sequence is TGTGCCAGCACTCGGACAGGGCGCTCCTACGAGCAGTACTTC. Protein product: CASTRTGRSYEQYF.

J is TRBJ1-2 and V is TRBV6-5; no definite D call. V was trimmed by 5 bases and J by 3 bases, leaving 16 bases between them. The germline V gene encodes CDR1 MNHEY and CDR2 SVGAGI. The CDR3 has 15 residues. CDR3 region: CASSLQRGMDYGYTF. DNA of the CDR3: TGTGCCAGCAGTCTCCAGAGAGGGATGGACTATGGCTACACCTTC.

The genes are TRBV18 and TRBJ2-5, with D possibly matching TRBD2 (5 bases). The CDR3 consists of 16 residues. Germline V gene sequence: CDR1 KGHSH, CDR2 LQKENI. Trimming stripped 1 base from V and 1 base from J, with 13 bases between. CDR3 region: CASSPRSASSQETQYF. The CDR3 region has the DNA TGTGCCAGCTCACCACGCTCGGCTAGCAGCCAAGAGACCCAGTACTTC.

This clone was counted between two and nine times. The rearrangement links TRBV18 to TRBJ1-1; 7 nucleotides line up with TRBD1. There are 14 residues in the CDR3. Germline V gene sequence: CDR1 KGHSH, CDR2 LQKENI. Trimming took 5 bases from V and 4 from J; bases not matched to a gene: 7. CDR3 coding DNA: TGTGCCAGCTCAGACATCAGGGGGAGCACTGAAGCTTTCTTT. This gives the protein CASSDIRGSTEAFF.

The V gene is TRBV19, the J gene TRBJ1-2; TRBD1 matches at 7 bases. The CDR3 has 12 amino acids. The V segment lost 3 bases and the J segment 8 bases; nucleotides outside the gene matches: 3. The V gene's germline CDR1 is LNHDA and CDR2 SQIVND (reference sequence). The CDR3 here is CASSIGTVGYTF. The CDR3 DNA reads as TGTGCCAGTAGTATCGGGACAGTAGGCTACACCTTC. The full variable domain, its missing parts supplied by reference TRBV19 and TRBJ1-2, is DGGITQSPKYLFRKEGQNVTLSCEQNLNHDAMYWYRQDPGQGLRLIYYSQIVNDFQKGDIAEGYSVSREKKESFPLTVTSAQKNPTAFYLCASSIGTVGYTFGSGTRLTVV.

The chain couples TRBV7-9 to TRBJ2-5; D is ambiguous. From germline, CDR1 is SEHNR and CDR2 FQNEAQ (reference sequence). This CDR3 has 15 amino acids. V lost 1 base and J lost 4, with 13 bases in between. The CDR3 nucleotides are TGTGCCAGCAGCTTAGGGTCCCAGCCCACAGAGACCCAGTACTTC. It codes for CASSLGSQPTETQYF.

The rearrangement links TRBV28 to TRBJ2-3; weak D call: TRBD1 (5 bases). Germline CDR1 is MDHEN and CDR2 is SYDVKM. The ends were cut back, 2 bases at V and 4 bases at J, with 10 bases in the middle. The CDR3 length is 14 residues. This CDR3 is CASSLPGLADTQYF. The CDR3 DNA is TGTGCCAGCAGTTTACCAGGGCTGGCAGATACGCAGTATTTT.

The rearrangement uses TRBV6-5 and TRBJ2-3, with D uncertain. The CDR3 length is 11 residues. Trimming pared 8 bases from V and 5 bases from J, leaving 8 bases between. Germline V CDR1 and CDR2: MNHEY, SVGAGI. The CDR3 loop reads CASRMRDTQYF. In nucleotides, the CDR3 is TGTGCCAGCCGTATGAGAGATACGCAGTATTTT.

This rearrangement joins TRBV30 to TRBJ2-5, with a possible D match to TRBD1 (6 bases). The CDR3 contains 13 residues. CDR1 and CDR2 (germline): GTSNPN, SVGIG (reference sequence). Trimming removed 3 bases from V and 3 bases from J, with 11 bases in between. CDR3 coding DNA: TGTGCCTGGAGAGGACAGTCCAAAGAGACCCAGTACTTC. Its translation: CAWRGQSKETQYF.

The chain recombines TRBV29-1 with TRBJ1-1; 9 positions match TRBD1. Germline lookup yields CDR1 SQVTM and CDR2 ANQGSEA. This CDR3 has 13 amino acids. V lost 6 bases to trimming and J lost 1 base; unmatched junction nucleotides: 3. Here the CDR3 DNA reads TGCAGCGTCGGGACAGGGAAGAACACTGAAGCTTTCTTT. Its protein is CSVGTGKNTEAFF.